What follows are 21 T cell receptor beta chains derived from one specimen sequenced in a study of identical twins. TCRdb reanalysed the 5' RACE reads using MiXCR and keeps one entry per CDR3 protein. The data show roughly 190,000 distinct CDR3 sequences, 15% to 20% seen once. These data also formed part of another study, on T cells expressing NK-cell markers.

Sequencing was done on a sample of CD8+ T cells sorted from blood. These receptors came from a woman aged 18-29 years in good health.

This clonotype was found many times. The genes are TRBV11-2 and TRBJ2-7; the D gene is possibly TRBD2 (7 bases). Germline V gene data show CDR1 as SGHAT and CDR2 as FQNNGV. The CDR3 sequence is 14 residues long. V lost 5 bases to trimming and J lost 3 bases, with 14 bases between them. The CDR3 reads CASSRGGGNYEQYF. CDR3 coding DNA: TGTGCCAGCAGCAGGGGGGGAGGGAACTACGAGCAGTACTTC.

Only a few counts were recorded for this clonotype. This chain connects TRBV12-3 or TRBV12-4 to TRBJ2-6, with D maybe TRBD2 (6 bases). The V end lost 6 bases, the J end lost 2 bases, and 17 bases lay between the germline ends. There are 17 residues in the CDR3. The CDR3 here is CASRGGYNQPGANVLTF. Written as DNA, the CDR3 is TGTGCCAGCAGAGGAGGGTATAACCAACCTGGGGCCAACGTCCTGACTTTC.

Many counts were recorded for this clonotype. Compared with germline, one end of the junction differs, possibly owing to a read error. The chain carries TRBV5-1 and TRBJ2-1, with D perhaps matching TRBD2 (6 bases). Per germline, CDR1 SGHRS and CDR2 YFSETQ. The length of the CDR3 is 17 residues. The CDR3 reads CASSWPSREPSSNEQFF. CDR3 bases: TGCGCCAGCAGCTGGCCCAGCCGGGAGCCCTCCTCCAATGAGCAGTTCTTC. The full variable domain, its missing parts supplied by reference TRBV5-1 and TRBJ2-1, is KAGVTQTPRYLIKTRGQQVTLSCSPISGHRSVSWYQQTPGQGLQFLFEYFSETQRNKGNFPGRFSGRQFSNSRSEMNVSTLELGDSALYLCASSWPSREPSSNEQFFGPGTRLTVL.

This clonotype was counted a few times. This rearrangement joins TRBV13 to TRBJ2-5; 7 bases map to TRBD1. CDR1 is PRHDT and CDR2 is FYEKMQ in the germline V gene (reference sequence). The CDR3 has 14 amino acids. Trimming took 2 bases from V and 5 from J; bases not matched to a gene: 5. The CDR3 nucleotides read TGTGCCAGCAGCTTATCAGGGACAGCGGAGACCCAGTACTTC. This translates into CASSLSGTAETQYF.

The chain joins TRBV18 to TRBJ2-5; D unresolved. CDR3 length: 12 residues. V was pared by 2 bases and J by 5 bases, with 6 bases between. Germline CDR1 is KGHSH and CDR2 is LQKENI. The DNA for the CDR3 is TGTGCCAGCTCACCAGGTTCGGAGACCCAGTACTTC. Protein sequence: CASSPGSETQYF.

The V and J genes are TRBV4-1 and TRBJ1-4, with 8 bases matching TRBD1. The CDR3 extends over 16 amino acids. With V trimmed by 4 bases and J by 6 bases, 10 bases remained unmatched. Germline loops: CDR1 MGHRA, CDR2 YSYEKL. The DNA of the CDR3 is TGCGCCAGCAGCCGCCCGCAGGACAGGGTGGATGAAAAACTGTTTTTT. This sequence encodes CASSRPQDRVDEKLFF.

The genes are TRBV27 and TRBJ2-7, with 7 bases identical to TRBD2. CDR1 and CDR2 (germline): MNHEY, SMNVEV (reference sequence). This CDR3 region has 13 residues. Unmatched junction bases numbered 1, after V lost 2 bases and J lost 3 bases. The CDR3 DNA sequence: TGTGCCAGCAGTTTAGCTAGCGGCTACGAGCAGTACTTC. Translated, it gives CASSLASGYEQYF.

This clonotype showed up just a few times. The CDR3 spells CASSLMTGLQETQYF. The CDR3 DNA reads as TGTGCCAGCAGTCTGATGACAGGACTCCAAGAGACCCAGTACTTC. The chain carries TRBV6-1 and TRBJ2-5; D might be TRBD1 (6 bases). The germline CDR1 and CDR2 sequences are MNHNS and SASEGT. CDR3 length: 15 amino acids. Trimming cost V 5 bases and J 1 base, with 14 bases left between them.

This clonotype was seen only a few times. The chain recombines TRBV11-2 with TRBJ2-4, with D tentatively TRBD1 (6 bases). Germline V lookup: CDR1 SGHAT, CDR2 FQNNGV. The CDR3 loop spans 13 amino acids. The V and J ends lost 4 bases and 9 bases respectively, with 13 bases between them. The CDR3 loop is CASSSIVGGIQYF. CDR3 sequence (DNA): TGTGCCAGCAGCTCAATTGTAGGGGGCATTCAGTACTTC.

V gene TRBV5-5 combines with J gene TRBJ1-1; a possible D gene is TRBD1 (5 bases). Deletions cut 1 base from V and 5 bases from J, with 21 bases between. Germline CDR1 and CDR2: SGHKS and YYEKEE (reference sequence). The CDR3 totals 17 residues. The CDR3 region has the DNA TGTGCCAGCAGCTTGCTCCAAACGACCGGGCGGGGGACTGAAGCTTTCTTT. Protein sequence: CASSLLQTTGRGTEAFF.

CDR3 bases: TGTGCCAGCAGCGACACGGGACAGGGGGCCAATGAGCAGTTCTTC. It specifies CASSDTGQGANEQFF. This chain uses TRBV7-9 with TRBJ2-1; TRBD1 aligns across 12 bases. Trimming at V came to 5 bases and at J to 6 bases, leaving 5 bases not matched to a gene. Germline V gene sequence: CDR1 SEHNR, CDR2 FQNEAQ (reference sequence). The CDR3 covers 15 residues.

At least ten counts were recorded for this clonotype. The chain employs TRBV2 and TRBJ2-7, with D perhaps matching TRBD1 (5 bases). The CDR3 extends over 16 amino acids. V shed 6 bases and J shed 3 bases, with 21 bases lying between them. Germline assignment: CDR1 SNHLY and CDR2 FYNNEI. CDR3 bases: TGTGCCAGCAGCCGCGAAGCTCGGACACTGGGCTACGAGCAGTACTTC. It codes for CASSREARTLGYEQYF.

The sample holds one count of this clonotype. The gene calls are TRBV5-6 and TRBJ2-7; 11 bases align to TRBD1. V trimming: 4 bases; J trimming: 0 bases; junction bases outside the gene matches: 9. The CDR3 loop spans 17 amino acids. Germline CDR1 is SGHDT and CDR2 is YYEEEE. In DNA, the CDR3 is TGTGCCAGCAGCCCGACTTCCGGGACAGGGGGCTCCTACGAGCAGTACTTC. It translates to CASSPTSGTGGSYEQYF. The variable domain in full, with the rest retrieved from reference TRBV5-6 and TRBJ2-7, is DAGVTQSPTHLIKTRGQQVTLRCSPKSGHDTVSWYQQALGQGPQFIFQYYEEEERQRGNFPDRFSGHQFPNYSSELNVNALLLGDSALYLCASSPTSGTGGSYEQYFGPGTRLTVT.

The chain carries TRBV11-1 and TRBJ2-1; D not resolved. The CDR3 totals 19 residues. CDR1 SGHAT and CDR2 FQDESV come from the germline V gene (reference sequence). The ends were cut back, 5 bases at V and 0 bases at J, with 23 bases in the middle. CDR3: CASSAPAARIRSSYNEQFF. The CDR3 DNA sequence: TGTGCCAGCAGCGCCCCGGCGGCCCGAATACGAAGCTCCTACAATGAGCAGTTCTTC.

This clonotype appeared many times. This chain joins TRBV7-6 and TRBJ2-7, with no clear D. Germline loops: CDR1 SGHVS, CDR2 FNYEAQ. The CDR3 contains 13 residues. Trimming removed 8 bases at V and 3 bases at J, with 14 bases between. The CDR3 is CASAHGVGYEQYF. CDR3 sequence (DNA): TGTGCCAGCGCGCACGGTGTCGGCTACGAGCAGTACTTC.

V is TRBV12-3 or TRBV12-4 and J is TRBJ2-7; 7 bases map to TRBD1. J gave up 2 bases and V 6 bases, and 7 bases lay outside the gene matches. The CDR3 contains 14 residues. The CDR3 protein is CASSSRDSAYEQYF. The CDR3 nucleotides read TGTGCCAGCAGCTCCCGGGACAGCGCCTACGAGCAGTACTTC.

This clonotype has a handful of counts. The chain links TRBV5-1 to TRBJ1-1, with D possibly being TRBD1 (5 bases). V lost 1 base and J 3 bases, leaving 16 bases between the germline ends. Germline V lookup: CDR1 SGHRS, CDR2 YFSETQ. This CDR3 is built from 16 residues. The CDR3 spells CASSLTAGTVYTEAFF. CDR3 sequence (DNA): TGCGCCAGCAGCTTGACGGCAGGGACGGTCTACACTGAAGCTTTCTTT.

This clonotype has only a few counts. J is TRBJ2-7 and V is TRBV2; D gene uncertain. Between the trimmed V and J ends, which lost 7 bases and 0 bases, there was a span of 4 bases. Germline values: CDR1 SNHLY, CDR2 FYNNEI. The CDR3 covers 11 residues. The CDR3 DNA is TGTGCCAGCATTCTCTCCTACGAGCAGTACTTC. Translation gives CASILSYEQYF.

This clonotype appeared many times. J is TRBJ2-7 and V is TRBV18, with D unresolved. V was cut by 3 bases and J by 4 bases, with 4 bases left in between. The germline gives CDR1 KGHSH, CDR2 LQKENI. This CDR3 is 11 amino acids long. For the CDR3, the DNA is TGTGCCAGCTCACCCATGTACGAGCAGTACTTC. It encodes CASSPMYEQYF. Full variable domain (missing parts from reference TRBV18 and TRBJ2-7): NAGVMQNPRHLVRRRGQEARLRCSPMKGHSHVYWYRQLPEEGLKFMVYLQKENIIDESGMPKERFSAEFPKEGPSILRIQQVVRGDSAAYFCASSPMYEQYFGPGTRLTVT.

The J gene is TRBJ2-3, the V gene TRBV11-2, with 8 positions matching TRBD2. CDR1 SGHAT and CDR2 FQNNGV come from the germline V gene. Germline trimming cut 8 bases from V and 2 bases from J; bases unmatched to any gene: 3. The CDR3 extends over 13 amino acids. CDR3 region: CASVAGITDTQYF. For the CDR3, the DNA is TGTGCCAGCGTAGCGGGGATCACAGATACGCAGTATTTT.

This clonotype has more than one count but fewer than ten. The chain combines TRBV11-2 with TRBJ2-1, with D perhaps matching TRBD1 or TRBD2 (5 bases each). In germline, CDR1 is SGHAT, CDR2 FQNNGV. Deletions cut 1 base from V and 0 bases from J, with 13 bases between. CDR3 size: 17 residues. CDR3 sequence: CASSLVGRGSSYNEQFF. Here the CDR3 DNA reads TGTGCCAGCAGCTTAGTGGGGCGTGGGAGCTCCTACAATGAGCAGTTCTTC.